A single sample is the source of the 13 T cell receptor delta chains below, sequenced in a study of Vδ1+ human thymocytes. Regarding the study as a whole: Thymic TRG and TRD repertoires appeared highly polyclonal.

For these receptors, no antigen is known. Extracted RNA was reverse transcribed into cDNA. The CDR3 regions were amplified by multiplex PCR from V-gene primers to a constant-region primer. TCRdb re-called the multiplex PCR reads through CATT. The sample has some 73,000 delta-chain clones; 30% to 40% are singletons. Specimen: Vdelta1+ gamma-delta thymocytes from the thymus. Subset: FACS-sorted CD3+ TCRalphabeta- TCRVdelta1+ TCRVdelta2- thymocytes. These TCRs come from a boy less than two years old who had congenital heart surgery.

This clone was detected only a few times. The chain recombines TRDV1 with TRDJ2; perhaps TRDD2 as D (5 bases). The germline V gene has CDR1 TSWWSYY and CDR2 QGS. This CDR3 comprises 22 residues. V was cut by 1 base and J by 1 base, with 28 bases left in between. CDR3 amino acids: CALGEPTTLPPGRRDLTAQLFF. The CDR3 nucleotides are TGTGCTCTTGGGGAACCAACGACACTTCCCCCCGGCCGTCGCGATTTGACAGCACAACTCTTCTTT.

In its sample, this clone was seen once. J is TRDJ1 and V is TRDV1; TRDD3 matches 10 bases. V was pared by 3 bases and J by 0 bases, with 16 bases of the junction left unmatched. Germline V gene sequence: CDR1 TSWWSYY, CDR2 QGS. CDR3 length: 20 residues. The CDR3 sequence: CALGEPVPGYWGMYTDKLIF. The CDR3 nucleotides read TGTGCTCTTGGGGAGCCCGTTCCTGGTTACTGGGGGATGTACACCGATAAACTCATCTTT.

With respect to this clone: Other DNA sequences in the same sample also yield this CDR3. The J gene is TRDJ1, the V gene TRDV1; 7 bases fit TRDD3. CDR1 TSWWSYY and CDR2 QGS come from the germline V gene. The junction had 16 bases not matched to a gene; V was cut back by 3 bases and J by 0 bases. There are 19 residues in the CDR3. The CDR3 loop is CALGDSTGGYAFYTDKLIF. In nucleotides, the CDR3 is TGTGCTCTTGGGGACTCGACAGGTGGATACGCCTTTTACACCGATAAACTCATCTTT.

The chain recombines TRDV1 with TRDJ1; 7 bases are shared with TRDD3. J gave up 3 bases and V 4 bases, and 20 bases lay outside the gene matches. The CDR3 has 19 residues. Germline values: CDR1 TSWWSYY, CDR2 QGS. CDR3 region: CALGVPFVLGGLGSDKLIF. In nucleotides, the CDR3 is TGTGCTCTTGGGGTACCTTTCGTCCTAGGGGGACTGGGGTCCGATAAACTCATCTTT.

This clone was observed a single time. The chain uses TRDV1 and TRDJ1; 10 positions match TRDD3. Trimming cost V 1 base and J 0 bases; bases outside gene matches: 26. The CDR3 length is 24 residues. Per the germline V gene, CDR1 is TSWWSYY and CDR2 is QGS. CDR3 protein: CALGEPSRMGLMGDTLMNTDKLIF. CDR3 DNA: TGTGCTCTTGGGGAACCCTCCCGGATGGGCTTAATGGGGGATACCCTTATGAACACCGATAAACTCATCTTT.

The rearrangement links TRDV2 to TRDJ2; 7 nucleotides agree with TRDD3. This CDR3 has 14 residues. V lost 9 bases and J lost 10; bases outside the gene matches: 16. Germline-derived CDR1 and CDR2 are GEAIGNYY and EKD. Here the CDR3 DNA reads TGTGCCACAGGTGGGGGACTCGTGAGGGAACAACTCTTCTTT. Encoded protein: CATGGGLVREQLFF.

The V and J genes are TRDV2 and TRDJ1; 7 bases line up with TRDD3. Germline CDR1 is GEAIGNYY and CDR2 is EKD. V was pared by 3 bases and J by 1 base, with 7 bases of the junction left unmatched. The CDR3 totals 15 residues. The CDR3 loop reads CACDLWGALTDKLIF. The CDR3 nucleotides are TGTGCCTGTGACCTCTGGGGGGCACTCACCGATAAACTCATCTTT.

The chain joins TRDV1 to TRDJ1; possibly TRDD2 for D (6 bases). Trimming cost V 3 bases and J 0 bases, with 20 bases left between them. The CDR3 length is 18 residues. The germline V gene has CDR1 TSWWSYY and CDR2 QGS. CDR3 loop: CALGDPSQGVPNTDKLIF. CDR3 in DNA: TGTGCTCTTGGGGATCCTTCCCAGGGGGTCCCCAACACCGATAAACTCATCTTT.

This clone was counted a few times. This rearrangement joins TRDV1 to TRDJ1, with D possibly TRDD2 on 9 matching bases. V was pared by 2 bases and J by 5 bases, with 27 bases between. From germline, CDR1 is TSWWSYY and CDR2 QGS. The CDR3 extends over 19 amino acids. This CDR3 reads CALGEYRLPTLTGGDKLIF. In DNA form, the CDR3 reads TGTGCTCTTGGGGAATATCGCCTTCCTACCTTAACTGGGGGTGATAAACTCATCTTT.

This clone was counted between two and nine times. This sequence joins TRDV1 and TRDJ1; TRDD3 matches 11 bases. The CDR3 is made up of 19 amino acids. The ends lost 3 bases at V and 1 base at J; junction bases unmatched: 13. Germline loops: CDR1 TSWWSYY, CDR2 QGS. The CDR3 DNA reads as TGTGCTCTTGGGGAGTACGGGGGTGGGGGATACGCGCTCACCGATAAACTCATCTTT. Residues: CALGEYGGGGYALTDKLIF.

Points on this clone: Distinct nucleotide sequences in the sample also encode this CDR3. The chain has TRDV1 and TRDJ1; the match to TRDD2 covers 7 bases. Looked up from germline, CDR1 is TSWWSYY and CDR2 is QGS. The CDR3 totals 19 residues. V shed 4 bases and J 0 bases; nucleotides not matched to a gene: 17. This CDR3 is CALGVPTGGLGLNTDKLIF. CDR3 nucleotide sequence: TGTGCTCTTGGGGTTCCTACTGGTGGCCTCGGTCTGAACACCGATAAACTCATCTTT.

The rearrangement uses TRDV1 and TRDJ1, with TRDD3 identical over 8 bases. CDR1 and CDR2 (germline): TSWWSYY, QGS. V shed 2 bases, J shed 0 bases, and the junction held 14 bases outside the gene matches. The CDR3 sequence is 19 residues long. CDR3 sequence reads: CALGESSWGNNLYTDKLIF. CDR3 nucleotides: TGTGCTCTTGGGGAATCATCCTGGGGGAATAATCTGTACACCGATAAACTCATCTTT.

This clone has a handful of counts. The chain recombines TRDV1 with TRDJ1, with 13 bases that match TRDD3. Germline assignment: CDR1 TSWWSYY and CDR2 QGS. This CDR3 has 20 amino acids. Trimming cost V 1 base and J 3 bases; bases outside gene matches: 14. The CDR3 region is CALGEPVLGDTDVLPDKLIF. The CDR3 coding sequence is TGTGCTCTTGGGGAACCAGTACTGGGGGATACGGATGTACTGCCCGATAAACTCATCTTT.